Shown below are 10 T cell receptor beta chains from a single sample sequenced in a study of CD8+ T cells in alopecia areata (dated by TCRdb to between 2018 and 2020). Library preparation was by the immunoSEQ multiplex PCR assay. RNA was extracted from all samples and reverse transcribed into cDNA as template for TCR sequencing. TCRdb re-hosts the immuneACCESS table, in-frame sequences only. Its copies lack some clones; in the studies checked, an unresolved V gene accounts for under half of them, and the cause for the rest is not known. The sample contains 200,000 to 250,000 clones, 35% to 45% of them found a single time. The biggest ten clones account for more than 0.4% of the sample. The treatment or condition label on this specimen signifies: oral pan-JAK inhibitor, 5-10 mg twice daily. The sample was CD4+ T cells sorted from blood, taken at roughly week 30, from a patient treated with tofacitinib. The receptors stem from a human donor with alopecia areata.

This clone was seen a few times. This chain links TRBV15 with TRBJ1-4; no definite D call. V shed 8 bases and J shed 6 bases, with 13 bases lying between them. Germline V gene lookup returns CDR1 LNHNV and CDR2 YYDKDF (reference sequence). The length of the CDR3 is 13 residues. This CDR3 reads CATGRPPYEKLFF. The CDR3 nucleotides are TGTGCCACCGGACGGCCCCCGTATGAAAAACTGTTTTTT.

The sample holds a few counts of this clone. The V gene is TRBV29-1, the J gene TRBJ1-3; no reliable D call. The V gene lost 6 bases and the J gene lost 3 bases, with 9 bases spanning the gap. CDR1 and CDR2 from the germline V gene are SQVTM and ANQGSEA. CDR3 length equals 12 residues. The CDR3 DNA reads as TGCAGCGTGCAGGCGGGTGGAAACACCATATATTTT. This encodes CSVQAGGNTIYF.

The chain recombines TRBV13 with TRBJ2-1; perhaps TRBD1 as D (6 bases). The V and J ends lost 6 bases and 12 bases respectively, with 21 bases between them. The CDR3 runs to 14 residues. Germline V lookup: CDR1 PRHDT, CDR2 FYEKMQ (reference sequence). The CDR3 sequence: CASRTSSGGQRQFF. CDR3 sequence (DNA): TGTGCCAGCAGGACGTCCTCGGGCGGACAGAGGCAGTTCTTC.

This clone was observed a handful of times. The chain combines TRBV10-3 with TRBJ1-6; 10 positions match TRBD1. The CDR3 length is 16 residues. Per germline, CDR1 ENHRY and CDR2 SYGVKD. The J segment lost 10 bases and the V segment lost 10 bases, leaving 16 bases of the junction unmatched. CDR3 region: CATGRPAGTGDSPLHF. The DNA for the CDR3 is TGTGCCACCGGGAGGCCCGCCGGGACAGGGGACTCACCCCTCCACTTT.

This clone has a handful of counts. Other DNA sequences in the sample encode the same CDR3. As DNA, the CDR3 is TGCAGCGTTAGGAACACTGAAGCTTTCTTT. Protein sequence: CSVRNTEAFF. The rearrangement uses TRBV29-1 and TRBJ1-1; D is ambiguous. The CDR3 length is 10 residues. V was cut by 5 bases and J by 1 base, with 2 bases left in between. Germline assignment: CDR1 SQVTM and CDR2 ANQGSEA.

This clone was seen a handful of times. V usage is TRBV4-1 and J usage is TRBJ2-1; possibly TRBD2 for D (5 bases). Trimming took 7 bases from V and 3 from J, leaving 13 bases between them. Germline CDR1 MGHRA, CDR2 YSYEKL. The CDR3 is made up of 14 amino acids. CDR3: CASNPSGIYNEQFF. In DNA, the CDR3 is TGCGCCAGCAACCCCTCCGGGATCTACAATGAGCAGTTCTTC.

This CDR3 reads CASSVGGTSFVPGELFF. Here the CDR3 DNA reads TGTGCCAGCAGCGTAGGAGGGACTAGTTTCGTTCCGGGGGAGCTGTTTTTT. The gene calls are TRBV9 and TRBJ2-2; 8 nucleotides match TRBD2. This CDR3 contains 17 residues. Germline V gives CDR1 SGDLS, CDR2 YYNGEE. V trimming: 0 bases; J trimming: 8 bases; junction bases outside the gene matches: 12.

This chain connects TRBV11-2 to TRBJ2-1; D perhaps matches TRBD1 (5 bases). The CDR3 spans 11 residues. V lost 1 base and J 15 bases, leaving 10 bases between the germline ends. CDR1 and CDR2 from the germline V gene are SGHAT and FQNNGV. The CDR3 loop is CASSLGRDLFF. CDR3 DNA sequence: TGTGCCAGCAGCTTAGGCAGGGATTTGTTCTTC. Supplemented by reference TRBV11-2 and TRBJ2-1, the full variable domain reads EAGVAQSPRYKIIEKRQSVAFWCNPISGHATLYWYQQILGQGPKLLIQFQNNGVVDDSQLPKDRFSAERLKGVDSTLKIQPAKLEDSAVYLCASSLGRDLFFGPGTRLTVL.

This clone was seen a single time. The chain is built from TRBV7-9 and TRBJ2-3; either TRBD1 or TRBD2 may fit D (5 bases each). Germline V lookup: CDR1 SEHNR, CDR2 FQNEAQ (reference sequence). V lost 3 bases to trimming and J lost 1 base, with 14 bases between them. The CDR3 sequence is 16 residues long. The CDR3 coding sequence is TGTGCCAGCAGCTTCTTCCGGGACGGTCGCACAGATACGCAGTATTTT. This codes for CASSFFRDGRTDTQYF.

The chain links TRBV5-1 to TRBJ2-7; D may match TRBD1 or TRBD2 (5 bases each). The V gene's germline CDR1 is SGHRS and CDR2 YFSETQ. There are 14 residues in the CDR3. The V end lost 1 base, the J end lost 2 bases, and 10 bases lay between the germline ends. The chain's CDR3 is CASSLFGTTYEQYF. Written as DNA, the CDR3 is TGCGCCAGCAGCTTGTTCGGGACGACCTACGAGCAGTACTTC.